Each of the 8 T cell receptor beta chains below was sequenced from the same sample in a study of post-analysis software for immune sequencing data. Unique molecular identifiers were present in the TCR beta cDNA libraries. One entry per CDR3 protein, called by TCRdb with MiXCR from the PCR reads. The sample lists more than 500,000 distinct CDR3 sequences; around 34% were seen once. Study-level findings and limits: Elevated frequency relative to controls characterized a handful of TRBV segments in patients, TRBV5-6, TRBV5-1 and TRBV20-1 among them.

These receptors are not linked to any known antigen. Sequencing was done on a sample of blood. Source of these receptors: a girl under 18 with multiple sclerosis.

This sequence joins TRBV7-2 and TRBJ2-5; D possibly corresponds to TRBD2 (5 bases). Trimming removed 3 bases at V and 3 bases at J, with 11 bases between. The CDR3 contains 14 residues. The V gene's germline CDR1 is SGHTA and CDR2 FQGNSA. The CDR3 DNA follows: TGTGCCAGCAGCTTTGGCGGGTTTAAAGAGACCCAGTACTTC. It encodes CASSFGGFKETQYF.

Regarding this clonotype: One base away lies a much larger clone, so this may be a sequencing read error. This chain uses TRBV5-1 with TRBJ2-3, with D maybe TRBD2 (6 bases). Trimming removed 4 bases from V and 0 bases from J, with 9 bases in between. Germline V gene sequence: CDR1 SGHRS, CDR2 YFSETQ. The CDR3 loop spans 14 amino acids. The CDR3 here is CASSAGTSTDTQYF. DNA of the CDR3: TGCGCCAGCAGCGCCGGGACTAGCACAGATACGCAGTATTTT. The full variable domain, its missing parts supplied by reference TRBV5-1 and TRBJ2-3, is KAGVTQTPRYLIKTRGQQVTLSCSPISGHRSVSWYQQTPGQGLQFLFEYFSETQRNKGNFPGRFSGRQFSNSRSEMNVSTLELGDSALYLCASSAGTSTDTQYFGPGTRLTVL.

The table lists this clonotype with a few counts. The rearrangement joins TRBV12-3 or TRBV12-4 to TRBJ1-4; 9 bases map to TRBD1. The CDR3 runs to 10 residues. With V trimmed by 8 bases and J by 14 bases, 3 bases remained unmatched. CDR3: CASGGQGLFF. Written as DNA, the CDR3 is TGTGCCAGCGGGGGACAGGGCCTGTTTTTT.

This clonotype was observed a handful of times. Mismatch with germline at one junction end may stem from a read error. J is TRBJ2-1 and V is TRBV12-3 or TRBV12-4; D is possibly TRBD2 (5 bases). CDR3 size: 15 residues. CDR3 amino acids: CTSSFGEFGYNEQFF. CDR3 bases: TGTACCAGCAGTTTTGGGGAGTTCGGCTACAATGAGCAGTTCTTC.

This clonotype was seen only once. As DNA, the CDR3 is TGTGCCAGCAGCCAGAGGGGCCGAGAGACCCAGTACTTC. This gives the protein CASSQRGRETQYF. The genes are TRBV14 and TRBJ2-5; D tentatively fits TRBD1 or TRBD2 (5 bases each). Germline V gene sequence: CDR1 SGHDN, CDR2 FVKESK. V was pared by 3 bases and J by 4 bases, with 9 bases between. This CDR3 contains 13 residues. Drawing the rest from reference TRBV14 and TRBJ2-5, the complete variable domain is EAGVTQFPSHSVIEKGQTVTLRCDPISGHDNLYWYRRVMGKEIKFLLHFVKESKQDESGMPNNRFLAERTGGTYSTLKVQPAELEDSGVYFCASSQRGRETQYFGPGTRLLVL.

This clonotype was counted many times. The genes are TRBV27 and TRBJ2-3; TRBD2 aligns across 8 bases. The J segment lost 2 bases and the V segment lost 7 bases, leaving 2 bases of the junction unmatched. The CDR3 runs 13 residues. Per germline, CDR1 MNHEY and CDR2 SMNVEV (reference sequence). DNA of the CDR3: TGTGCCAGCAAGCGGGGGACCACAGATACGCAGTATTTT. This translates into CASKRGTTDTQYF.

The J gene is TRBJ2-1, the V gene TRBV28; 10 bases fit TRBD2. V dropped 5 bases and J dropped 0; count of bases not matched to a gene: 4. The CDR3 has 16 amino acids. CDR1 MDHEN and CDR2 SYDVKM come from the germline V gene. In nucleotides, the CDR3 is TGTGCCAGCAGTACCGCTAGCGGGGGCTCCTACAATGAGCAGTTCTTC. It translates to CASSTASGGSYNEQFF.

This sequence joins TRBV15 and TRBJ2-2, with 12 bases lining up with TRBD1. V gave up 6 bases and J gave up 6 bases; unmatched junction bases: 8. CDR1 and CDR2 from the germline V gene are LNHNV and YYDKDF (reference sequence). There are 16 residues in the CDR3. CDR3 region: CATRKTGTGGSGELFF. CDR3 DNA sequence: TGTGCCACCAGGAAAACCGGGACAGGGGGCTCCGGGGAGCTGTTTTTT.